This record looks at one TCR beta chain sequence and its context. In the original processing: Researchers report that nucleated cell counts were estimated from reference gene primer amplification. The repertoire was sequenced with immunoSEQ multiplex PCR; TCRdb's copy has only in-frame clones and lacks some. That table furnishes V, J and clone size, whereas the DNA furnished D and trimming. The sample records about 260,000 clones, around nine tenths being singletons. This CDR3 region has 16 residues. V was cut by 0 bases and J by 3 bases, with 15 bases left in between. Germline assignment: CDR1 SGHVS and CDR2 FNYEAQ. The data derive from a study of blood T cell repertoires in COVID-19. Study information: Samples taken during acute and convalescent COVID-19 were collected in the United States, Italy and Spain.

The V and J genes are TRBV7-6 and TRBJ2-7, with a tentative D call TRBD1 (9 bases). Sequenced input: peripheral blood. This receptor was identified in a middle-aged man with active or convalescent COVID-19. CDR3 in DNA: TGTGCCAGCAGCTTAGCGATAGCGGGACAGGGCTACGAGCAGTACTTC. It encodes CASSLAIAGQGYEQYF.